Below are 3 T cell receptor beta chains sequenced from a single sample in a study of blood T cell repertoires in COVID-19. TCRdb keeps only in-frame clones here, not all; method: immunoSEQ multiplex PCR. The sample lists 120,000 to 150,000 clones; around 89% were seen once. Specimen: peripheral blood. The receptors shown here come from a human donor with COVID-19, enrolled during active disease. The donor label of this sample is uncertain.

This sequence joins TRBV28 and TRBJ2-5; TRBD2 aligns across 8 bases. V gave up 5 bases and J gave up 4 bases; unmatched junction bases: 12. Germline values: CDR1 MDHEN, CDR2 SYDVKM. The CDR3 contains 16 residues. CDR3 sequence (DNA): TGTGCCAGCAGTCCCCCCCGGACCGCGGGGGGAGAGACCCAGTACTTC. It specifies CASSPPRTAGGETQYF. Drawing the rest from reference TRBV28 and TRBJ2-5, the complete variable domain is DVKVTQSSRYLVKRTGEKVFLECVQDMDHENMFWYRQDPGLGLRLIYFSYDVKMKEKGDIPEGYSVSREKKERFSLILESASTNQTSMYLCASSPPRTAGGETQYFGPGTRLLVL.

The J gene is TRBJ1-2, the V gene TRBV30, with D perhaps matching TRBD1 (5 bases). The CDR3 is 12 residues long. V lost 5 bases, J lost 8 bases, and 15 bases lay in between. Per the germline V gene, CDR1 is GTSNPN and CDR2 is SVGIG (reference sequence). CDR3 sequence (DNA): TGTGCCTGGTACCTTCGGGGGAAAGGCTACACCTTC. Its translation: CAWYLRGKGYTF.

In this sample, this clone turned up once. The rearrangement links TRBV6-5 to TRBJ1-6, with 7 bases that match TRBD1. Looked up from germline, CDR1 is MNHEY and CDR2 is SVGAGI. The CDR3 is made up of 15 amino acids. V lost 0 bases and J lost 7; bases outside the gene matches: 3. The CDR3 is CASSYSAGGNSPLHF. The DNA for the CDR3 is TGTGCCAGCAGTTACTCGGCAGGGGGAAATTCACCCCTCCACTTT.